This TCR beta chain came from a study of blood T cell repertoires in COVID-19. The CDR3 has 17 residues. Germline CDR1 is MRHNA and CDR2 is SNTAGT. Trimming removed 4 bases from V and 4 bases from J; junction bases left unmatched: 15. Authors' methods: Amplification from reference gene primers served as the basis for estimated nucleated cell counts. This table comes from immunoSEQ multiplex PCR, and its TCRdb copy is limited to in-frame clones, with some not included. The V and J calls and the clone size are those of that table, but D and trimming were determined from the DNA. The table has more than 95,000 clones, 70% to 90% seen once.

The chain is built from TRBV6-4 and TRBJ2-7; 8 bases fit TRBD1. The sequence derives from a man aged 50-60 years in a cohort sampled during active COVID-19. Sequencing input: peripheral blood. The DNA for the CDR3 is TGTGCCAGCAGTGCCCCAAGGAGGGACAGGTCGACATACGAGCAGTACGTC. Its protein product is CASSAPRRDRSTYEQYV.